The rows below give T cell receptor beta chains drawn from one sample of a study of shared clonotypes between healthy human individuals. Produced via immunoSEQ multiplex PCR; TCRdb's table is partial and in-frame only. Of over 750,000 clones listed, approximately 97% are singletons. Sequences were obtained from naive CD8+ T cells sorted from blood. These receptors were taken from a man aged 30-40 years in good health. The CDR3 runs from the conserved cysteine through the conserved F or W. The D gene is left open where the match is weak. For some rows the clone size is stated as once, few or many, or as a class when expanded; others skip it.

D gene	V gene	clone size	J gene	CDR3 protein	CDR3 DNA
-	TRBV9	-	TRBJ2-7	CASSPGDPSYEQYF	TGTGCCAGCAGCCCCGGAGATCCCTCCTACGAGCAGTACTTC
-	TRBV9	-	TRBJ2-5	CASSPRTVVAGETQYF	TGTGCCAGCAGCCCCCGGACAGTGGTGGCGGGTGAGACCCAGTACTTC
-	TRBV19	few	TRBJ1-1	CASSFTQITEAFF	TGTGCCAGTAGTTTTACACAGATCACTGAAGCTTTCTTT
TRBD1	TRBV5-8	-	TRBJ1-5	CASATGTVGNQPQHF	TGTGCCAGCGCAACCGGGACAGTCGGCAATCAGCCCCAGCATTTT
-	TRBV28	-	TRBJ1-2	CASSLSGRGGYTF	TGTGCCAGCAGTTTGTCGGGGAGAGGAGGCTACACCTTC
TRBD1	TRBV28	-	TRBJ1-4	CASSLTPRQGGIEKLFF	TGTGCCAGCAGTTTAACCCCCAGACAGGGCGGCATTGAAAAACTGTTTTTT
TRBD1	TRBV7-8	-	TRBJ1-2	CASSFSGTGNYGYTF	TGTGCCAGCAGCTTCTCCGGGACAGGGAACTATGGCTACACCTTC
TRBD1	TRBV11-2	-	TRBJ2-3	CASSLEWTGGFTDTQYF	TGTGCCAGCAGCTTAGAATGGACAGGGGGCTTCACAGATACGCAGTATTTT
-	TRBV13	-	TRBJ1-2	CASSFMVTNYGYTF	TGTGCCAGCAGCTTTATGGTCACTAACTATGGCTACACCTTC
-	TRBV25-1	-	TRBJ2-1	CASTPRGRSYNEQFF	TGTGCCAGCACCCCCCGGGGGAGATCCTACAATGAGCAGTTCTTC
TRBD1	TRBV27	-	TRBJ1-5	CASNTRGPNQPQHF	TGTGCCAGCAACACGAGGGGGCCCAATCAGCCCCAGCATTTT
TRBD2	TRBV27	-	TRBJ2-7	CASSLGGSYYEQYF	TGTGCCAGCAGTTTAGGCGGGAGCTACTACGAGCAGTACTTC
-	TRBV6-5	-	TRBJ1-2	CASRDTDYGYTF	TGTGCCAGTCGGGACACGGACTATGGCTACACCTTC
-	TRBV28	-	TRBJ2-4	CASRNREIDIQYF	TGTGCCAGCAGAAACAGGGAGATAGACATTCAGTACTTC
-	TRBV15	-	TRBJ2-3	CATSTRGTTRNTDTQYF	TGTGCCACCAGCACAAGAGGCACCACAAGGAACACAGATACGCAGTATTTT
TRBD1	TRBV7-9	-	TRBJ2-1	CASSRAGTGYNEQFF	TGTGCCAGCAGCCGAGCAGGGACAGGGTACAATGAGCAGTTCTTC
-	TRBV7-3	-	TRBJ2-3	CASSFVGGTDTQYF	TGTGCCAGCAGCTTTGTAGGGGGCACAGATACGCAGTATTTT
-	TRBV27	-	TRBJ2-3	CASSPSSVIMDTQYF	TGTGCCAGCAGTCCGTCTAGCGTCATTATGGATACGCAGTATTTT
-	TRBV7-9	once	TRBJ2-5	CASSPSQELGTQYF	TGTGCCAGCAGCCCGTCACAGGAACTCGGGACCCAGTACTTC
-	TRBV9	-	TRBJ2-1	CASSVGDIASGRNEQFF	TGTGCCAGCAGCGTAGGGGACATAGCATCGGGCAGGAATGAGCAGTTCTTC
-	TRBV21-1	-	TRBJ1-1	CASSLGAFF	TGTGCCAGCAGCCTTGGAGCTTTCTTT
TRBD1	TRBV14	once	TRBJ2-7	CASSQLQGAGRYEQYF	TGTGCCAGCAGCCAGTTACAGGGGGCGGGACGATACGAGCAGTACTTC
-	TRBV7-2	-	TRBJ2-5	CASSFLGETQYF	TGTGCCAGCAGCTTCCTCGGGGAGACCCAGTACTTC
-	TRBV20-1	-	TRBJ2-7	CSATEGEQYF	TGCAGTGCTACCGAGGGGGAGCAGTACTTC
TRBD1	TRBV9	-	TRBJ1-1	CASSAHGQVNTEAFF	TGTGCCAGCAGCGCCCACGGACAGGTGAACACTGAAGCTTTCTTT
-	TRBV27	once	TRBJ2-1	CASSLFGPYNEQFF	TGTGCCAGCAGTTTATTCGGGCCCTACAATGAGCAGTTCTTC
-	TRBV7-2	once	TRBJ2-1	CASSYQGNNEQFF	TGTGCCAGCAGCTATCAGGGAAACAATGAGCAGTTCTTC
-	TRBV5-1	-	TRBJ2-7	CASKGESYEQYF	TGCGCCAGCAAAGGGGAGAGTTACGAGCAGTACTTC
-	TRBV7-9	-	TRBJ2-1	CASSPGIGEQFF	TGTGCCAGCAGTCCAGGGATCGGTGAGCAGTTCTTC
-	TRBV7-9	few	TRBJ2-1	CASIAPSHREEQFF	TGTGCCAGCATAGCCCCCAGCCATAGAGAGGAGCAGTTCTTC
-	TRBV30	-	TRBJ2-2	CAWSEETGELFF	TGTGCCTGGAGTGAGGAAACCGGGGAGCTGTTTTTT
-	TRBV6-6	-	TRBJ2-1	CASLVGYEQFF	TGTGCCAGCCTAGTGGGTTATGAGCAGTTCTTC
TRBD1	TRBV4-1	-	TRBJ2-7	CASSQWTGTYEQYF	TGCGCCAGCAGCCAATGGACAGGTACCTACGAGCAGTACTTC
-	TRBV2	-	TRBJ1-1	CASRRGVNTEAFF	TGTGCCAGCAGAAGGGGGGTGAACACTGAAGCTTTCTTT
-	TRBV6-4	-	TRBJ1-2	CASSPAHGKTYGYTF	TGTGCCAGCAGTCCGGCACACGGAAAGACCTATGGCTACACCTTC
TRBD1	TRBV7-9	-	TRBJ1-1	CASSYGTGTREAFF	TGTGCCAGCAGCTATGGGACAGGGACCAGAGAAGCTTTCTTT
TRBD2	TRBV9	-	TRBJ2-1	CASSVSGTIRNEQFF	TGTGCCAGCAGCGTAAGCGGGACTATTCGCAATGAGCAGTTCTTC
-	TRBV13	-	TRBJ1-2	CASSLASAGELRGYTF	TGTGCCAGCAGCTTAGCTTCGGCAGGAGAATTAAGGGGCTACACCTTC
-	TRBV7-9	-	TRBJ1-2	CASSSPGAFYGYTF	TGTGCCAGCAGCTCCCCCGGAGCCTTCTATGGCTACACCTTC
TRBD2	TRBV28	-	TRBJ2-1	CASRGRREKGEQFF	TGTGCCAGCAGGGGCCGGCGGGAGAAGGGGGAGCAGTTCTTC
-	TRBV11-2	-	TRBJ1-5	CASSLSGISNQPQHF	TGTGCCAGCAGCTTAAGTGGTATTAGCAATCAGCCCCAGCATTTT
-	TRBV5-6	-	TRBJ2-5	CASSLELREETQYF	TGTGCCAGCAGCTTGGAGCTCAGGGAAGAGACCCAGTACTTC
TRBD1	TRBV6-6	-	TRBJ2-4	CASSTHRGLKNIQYF	TGTGCCAGCAGTACGCACAGGGGGCTTAAAAACATTCAGTACTTC
-	TRBV5-1	-	TRBJ2-3	CASSLAEVDPDTQYF	TGCGCCAGCAGCTTGGCCGAGGTAGACCCAGATACGCAGTATTTT
TRBD2	TRBV27	-	TRBJ2-7	CASSPGFSGISYEQYF	TGTGCCAGCAGCCCCGGTTTTAGCGGGATTTCCTACGAGCAGTACTTC
TRBD2	TRBV29-1	-	TRBJ2-7	CSATTSGRTYEQYF	TGCAGCGCCACCACTAGCGGGAGAACCTACGAGCAGTACTTC
TRBD1	TRBV11-1	once	TRBJ2-5	CASTTFPDREMETQYF	TGTGCCAGCACCACGTTCCCCGACAGGGAAATGGAGACCCAGTACTTC
-	TRBV27	-	TRBJ2-4	CASRKPGLAKNIQYF	TGTGCCAGCAGGAAACCCGGGCTAGCCAAAAACATTCAGTACTTC
TRBD2	TRBV9	-	TRBJ2-7	CASSGGLAGVVGSYEQYF	TGTGCCAGCAGCGGGGGACTAGCGGGAGTTGTGGGCTCCTACGAGCAGTACTTC
-	TRBV29-1	-	TRBJ2-1	CSALLGDEQFF	TGCAGCGCCCTACTAGGGGATGAGCAGTTCTTC
TRBD1	TRBV4-1	once	TRBJ1-1	CASSHSGTGNTEAFF	TGCGCCAGCAGCCATTCCGGGACAGGAAACACTGAAGCTTTCTTT
TRBD1	TRBV29-1	-	TRBJ2-7	CSATGGRSYEQYF	TGCAGCGCTACAGGGGGCCGGTCCTACGAGCAGTACTTC
-	TRBV11-2	-	TRBJ2-7	CASSSELTSSYEQYF	TGTGCCAGCAGCTCCGAGCTGACTAGCTCCTACGAGCAGTACTTC
TRBD2	TRBV7-9	-	TRBJ2-5	CASSLLQGLDKETQYF	TGTGCCAGCAGCCTTTTACAAGGACTAGACAAAGAGACCCAGTACTTC